Listed here is a single T cell receptor (beta chain). Its antigen is currently unknown. Clones were read by immunoSEQ multiplex PCR, and TCRdb kept only the in-frame ones, dropping some. Here the sample spans roughly 5,800 clones, 89% being singletons. These data are taken from a study of chemoradiotherapy in HPV16-positive cancers. The wider study: Candidate HPV-specific clones and shared TCR motifs came from a couple of HPV16-positive patients. Overall study results and limits: HPV-specific T cells were functionally defined from only a couple of HPV16-positive patients.

This CDR3 region has 14 residues. Trimming removed 6 bases at V and 6 bases at J, with 15 bases between. The germline V gene encodes CDR1 MNHEY and CDR2 SVGAGI. Repeated repertoire sampling spanned the course of chemoradiotherapy. This clonotype was obtained from a human donor with HPV-associated anogenital cancer. This chain joins TRBV6-5 and TRBJ2-1, with D possibly being TRBD2 (6 bases). Material: blood, obtained from a patient who underwent chemoradiotherapy. CDR3 sequence (DNA): TGTGCCAGCAGGCTCGGGGGACGTCGCAATGAGCAGTTCTTC. The encoded protein is CASRLGGRRNEQFF.